This TCR beta chain emerged from a study of blood T cell repertoires in COVID-19. In the original workflow: Estimated nucleated cell counts came from reference gene primer amplification. Generated by immunoSEQ multiplex PCR, the TCRdb table keeps only in-frame clones and is missing some. Clonal size and the V and J genes are those of that table, whereas D and trimming came from the DNA. This sample yields 400,000 or so clones, of which roughly nine tenths are seen a single time; 1% to 1.3% belongs to the top ten. The V gene's germline CDR1 is MNHEY and CDR2 SVGEGT. The V and J ends lost 5 bases and 5 bases respectively, with 10 bases between them. The CDR3 extends over 14 amino acids. This clone was counted once. Participants were aged about 18 to 100 years, lived in around 22 US areas, and enrolled virtually.

This clonotype was sampled from a man younger than 40 who had recovered from COVID-19. The sequenced sample was PBMCs or T cells enriched from blood (not recorded which). The chain combines TRBV6-2 or TRBV6-3 with TRBJ1-6; no definite D call. The CDR3 nucleotides read TGTGCCAGCAGTCGACTGGAAAATAATTCACCCCTCCACTTT. Protein sequence: CASSRLENNSPLHF.